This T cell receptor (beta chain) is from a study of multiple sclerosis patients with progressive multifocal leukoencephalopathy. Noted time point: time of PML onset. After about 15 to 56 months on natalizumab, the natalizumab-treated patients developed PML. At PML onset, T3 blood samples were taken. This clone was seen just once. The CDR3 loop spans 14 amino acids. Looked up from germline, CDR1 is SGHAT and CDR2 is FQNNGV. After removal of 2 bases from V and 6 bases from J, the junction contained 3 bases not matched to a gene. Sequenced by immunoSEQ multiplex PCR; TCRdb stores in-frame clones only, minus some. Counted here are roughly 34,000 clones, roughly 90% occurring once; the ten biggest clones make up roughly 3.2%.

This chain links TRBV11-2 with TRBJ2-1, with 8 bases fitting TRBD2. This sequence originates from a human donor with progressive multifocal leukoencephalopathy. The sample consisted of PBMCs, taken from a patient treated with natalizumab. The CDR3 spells CASSLLAGTNEQFF. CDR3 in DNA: TGTGCCAGCAGCTTATTAGCGGGAACCAATGAGCAGTTCTTC. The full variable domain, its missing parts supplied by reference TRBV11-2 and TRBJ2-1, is EAGVAQSPRYKIIEKRQSVAFWCNPISGHATLYWYQQILGQGPKLLIQFQNNGVVDDSQLPKDRFSAERLKGVDSTLKIQPAKLEDSAVYLCASSLLAGTNEQFFGPGTRLTVL.